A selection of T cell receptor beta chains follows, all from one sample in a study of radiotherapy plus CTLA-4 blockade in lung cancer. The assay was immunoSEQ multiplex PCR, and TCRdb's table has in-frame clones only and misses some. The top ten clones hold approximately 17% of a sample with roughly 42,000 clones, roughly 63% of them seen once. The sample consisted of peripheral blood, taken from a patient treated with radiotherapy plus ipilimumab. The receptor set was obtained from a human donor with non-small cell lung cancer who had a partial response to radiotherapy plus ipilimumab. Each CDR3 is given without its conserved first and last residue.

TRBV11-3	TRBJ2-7	ASSFAGAAQGEQY
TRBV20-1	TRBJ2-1	SAAQGNEQF
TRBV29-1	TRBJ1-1	SVEGTGGYGTEAF
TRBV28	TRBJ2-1	ASSFLAGPGKEQF
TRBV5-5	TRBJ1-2	ASSLDLGANYGYT
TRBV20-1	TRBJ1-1	SASRGNEAF
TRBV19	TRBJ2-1	ASRSSYNEQF
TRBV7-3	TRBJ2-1	ASSLTNREGRLV
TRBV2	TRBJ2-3	ASSGTDSPTQY
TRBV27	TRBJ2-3	ASSSAGGITDTQY
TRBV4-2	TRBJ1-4	ASSPHGNEKLF
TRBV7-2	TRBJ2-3	ASSQAGTSGGGTDTQY
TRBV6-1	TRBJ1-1	ASSQFVRGVKAF
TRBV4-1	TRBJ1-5	ASSPWTGSNQPQH
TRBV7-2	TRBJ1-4	ASSLYKGINEKLF
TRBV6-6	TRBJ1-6	ASSQTTGPGTPLH
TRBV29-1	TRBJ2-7	SVGTGSPYEQY
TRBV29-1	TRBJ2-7	SATGTGGFGEQY
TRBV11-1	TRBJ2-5	ASSSPSGTLYQETQY
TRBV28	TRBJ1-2	ASSSPGQGNGYT
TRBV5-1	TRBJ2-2	ASSLEGRGTGELF
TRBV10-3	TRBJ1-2	ATGDRGLSNYGYT
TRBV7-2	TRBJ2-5	ASSYGPKTGEY
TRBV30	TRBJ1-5	AWTGGEDQPQH
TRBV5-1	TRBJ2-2	ASSLGQGYGELF
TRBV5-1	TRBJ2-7	ASSFPSGRGEQY